This T cell receptor beta chain was found in a study of blood T cell repertoires in COVID-19. Study in general: Collection of acute and convalescent COVID-19 samples took place in the United States, Italy and Spain. In each case, the material was cDNA or gDNA derived from T cells, B-cell-depleted T cells, or PBMCs.

The authors' processing: Amplification of reference gene primers provided the estimated nucleated cell counts. Assay: immunoSEQ multiplex PCR; the TCRdb copy retains only in-frame clones and omits some. V, J and clone size are taken as reported in that table, and D and trimming were inferred from the DNA itself. The top ten clones hold 1.5% to 2% of a sample with under 110,000 clones, roughly 85% of them seen once. Germline V gene lookup returns CDR1 DFQATT and CDR2 SNEGSKA (reference sequence). The germline V and J ends were trimmed by 1 base and 3 bases, with 4 bases remaining between them. The CDR3 loop spans 11 amino acids.

This sequence joins TRBV20-1 and TRBJ2-7; D ambiguous. The source material was peripheral blood. This receptor was obtained from a woman in her 70s with active or convalescent COVID-19. The CDR3 DNA reads TGCAGTGCTAGAGTCAGCTACGAGCAGTACTTC. This translates into CSARVSYEQYF.